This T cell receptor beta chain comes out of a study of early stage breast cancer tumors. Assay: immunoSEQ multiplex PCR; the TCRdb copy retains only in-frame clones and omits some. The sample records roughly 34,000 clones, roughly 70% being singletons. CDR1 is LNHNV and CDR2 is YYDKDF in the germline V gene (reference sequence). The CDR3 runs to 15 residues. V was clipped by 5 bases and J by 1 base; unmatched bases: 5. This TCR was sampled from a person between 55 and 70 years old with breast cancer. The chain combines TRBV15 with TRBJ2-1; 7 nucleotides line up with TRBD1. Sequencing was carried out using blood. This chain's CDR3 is CATSVGTESYNEQFF. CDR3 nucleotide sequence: TGTGCCACCAGCGTCGGGACAGAATCCTACAATGAGCAGTTCTTC.